The 27 T cell receptor beta chains listed next were all sequenced from one sample in a study of blood T cell repertoires in COVID-19. Sequenced by immunoSEQ multiplex PCR; TCRdb stores in-frame clones only, minus some. The sample shows 220,000 or so clones, 85% to 90% of them seen only once. The specimen was peripheral blood. Receptors were obtained from a woman aged 45-65 years with COVID-19, enrolled during active disease.

This chain links TRBV6-5 with TRBJ2-5, with D maybe TRBD2 (5 bases). Trimming pared 6 bases from V and 4 bases from J, leaving 9 bases between. The CDR3 is made up of 12 amino acids. Germline CDR1 is MNHEY and CDR2 is SVGAGI. DNA for the CDR3: TGTGCCAGCAGCAGACTAACAGAGACCCAGTACTTC. Protein sequence: CASSRLTETQYF.

The CDR3 spells CATSDPGLAGMSYEQYF. Written as DNA, the CDR3 is TGTGCCACCAGTGACCCGGGACTAGCGGGGATGTCCTACGAGCAGTACTTC. The V call is TRBV24-1, the J call TRBJ2-7; 13 positions agree with TRBD2. Germline CDR1 KGHDR, CDR2 SFDVKD. The CDR3 contains 17 residues. The V segment lost 4 bases and the J segment 1 base; nucleotides outside the gene matches: 6.

J is TRBJ2-7 and V is TRBV7-9, with a weak D call TRBD1 (5 bases). From germline, CDR1 is SEHNR and CDR2 FQNEAQ (reference sequence). Trimming stripped 4 bases from V and 3 bases from J, with 10 bases between. This CDR3 is 13 amino acids long. CDR3 residues: CASSSRQSYEQYF. CDR3 nucleotides: TGTGCCAGCAGCTCAAGACAGAGCTACGAGCAGTACTTC.

This chain joins TRBV7-9 and TRBJ1-1; 7 bases are shared with TRBD1. The germline CDR1 and CDR2 sequences are SEHNR and FQNEAQ (reference sequence). This CDR3 spans 13 amino acids. Germline trimming cut 5 bases from V and 3 bases from J; bases unmatched to any gene: 3. The CDR3 is CASSRGQYTEAFF. As DNA, the CDR3 is TGTGCCAGCAGCAGGGGACAGTACACTGAAGCTTTCTTT.

CDR3 in DNA: TGTGCCAGCAGTGATGGTTTTTGGGGCCCGAATGAGCAGTTCTTC. Translated: CASSDGFWGPNEQFF. The chain carries TRBV2 and TRBJ2-1; possibly TRBD1 for D (5 bases). V was cut by 3 bases and J by 7 bases, with 16 bases left in between. CDR3 length: 15 residues. From germline, CDR1 is SNHLY and CDR2 FYNNEI.

There are a few counts of this clone. The chain combines TRBV5-6 with TRBJ2-7, with 7 bases lining up with TRBD2. The CDR3 totals 14 residues. J lost 3 bases, V lost 1 base, and 4 bases had no gene match. Per the germline V gene, CDR1 is SGHDT and CDR2 is YYEEEE. CDR3 nucleotides: TGTGCCAGCAGCTTGCGTCCGGGGGGCTACGAGCAGTACTTC. Translating gives CASSLRPGGYEQYF.

The chain links TRBV29-1 to TRBJ1-2; D gene uncertain. Looked up from germline, CDR1 is SQVTM and CDR2 is ANQGSEA. The CDR3 contains 12 residues. The germline V and J ends were trimmed by 4 bases and 8 bases, with 14 bases remaining between them. CDR3 nucleotide sequence: TGCAGCGTTGTGGCGAGGGATGGAGGCTACACCTTC. It is translated as CSVVARDGGYTF.

This sequence joins TRBV19 and TRBJ1-5; 8 bases fit TRBD1. The V segment lost 8 bases and the J segment 7 bases; nucleotides outside the gene matches: 10. This CDR3 spans 14 amino acids. CDR1 is LNHDA, CDR2 SQIVND, per germline (reference sequence). CDR3 nucleotides: TGTGCCAGTGACGCAGGGGGCTCGAGGCAGCCCCAGCATTTT. Amino acids: CASDAGGSRQPQHF.

This rearrangement joins TRBV7-2 to TRBJ1-2; TRBD1 is a possible D gene (6 bases). V lost 5 bases and J 5 bases, leaving 18 bases between the germline ends. The CDR3 consists of 15 residues. Germline V gene sequence: CDR1 SGHTA, CDR2 FQGNSA. In DNA, the CDR3 is TGTGCCAGCAGCCCCAGGGGTCCGCACCTTTATGGCTACACCTTC. This sequence encodes CASSPRGPHLYGYTF.

The V and J genes are TRBV19 and TRBJ2-1; 7 nucleotides align to TRBD1. Germline lookup yields CDR1 LNHDA and CDR2 SQIVND (reference sequence). J gave up 2 bases and V 7 bases, and 8 bases lay outside the gene matches. This CDR3 is built from 15 residues. The CDR3 nucleotides are TGTGCCAGTACCCTCGGACAGGTGGCCTACAATGAGCAGTTCTTC. It translates to CASTLGQVAYNEQFF. The variable domain in full, with the rest retrieved from reference TRBV19 and TRBJ2-1, is DGGITQSPKYLFRKEGQNVTLSCEQNLNHDAMYWYRQDPGQGLRLIYYSQIVNDFQKGDIAEGYSVSREKKESFPLTVTSAQKNPTAFYLCASTLGQVAYNEQFFGPGTRLTVL.

This clone has a handful of counts. The rearrangement uses TRBV5-1 and TRBJ1-1, with D unresolved. The CDR3 consists of 11 residues. V lost 2 bases and J lost 6, with 5 bases in between. Germline assignment: CDR1 SGHRS and CDR2 YFSETQ. CDR3 in amino acids: CASSFGSEAFF. In DNA, the CDR3 is TGCGCCAGCAGCTTCGGGTCTGAAGCTTTCTTT.

This clone was observed a handful of times. The chain combines TRBV19 with TRBJ1-2, with 11 bases fitting TRBD1. This CDR3 has 16 amino acids. CDR1 LNHDA and CDR2 SQIVND come from the germline V gene (reference sequence). The V segment lost 4 bases and the J segment 2 bases; nucleotides outside the gene matches: 6. CDR3 DNA: TGTGCCAGTAGTACTGGGACAGGGGGATTGAACTATGGCTACACCTTC. Its protein is CASSTGTGGLNYGYTF.

The chain couples TRBV7-6 to TRBJ1-4, with D possibly being TRBD1 (5 bases). CDR3 length equals 15 residues. Germline CDR1 reads SGHVS; CDR2 reads FNYEAQ. The V gene lost 1 base and the J gene lost 3 bases, with 9 bases spanning the gap. In DNA form, the CDR3 reads TGTGCCAGCAGCTTAGGGGGCGGTTCTAATGAAAAACTGTTTTTT. Amino acids: CASSLGGGSNEKLFF.

The chain employs TRBV6-6 and TRBJ1-2; the match to TRBD1 covers 7 bases. This CDR3 is 11 amino acids long. V trimming: 7 bases; J trimming: 7 bases; junction bases outside the gene matches: 3. Germline V gives CDR1 MNHNY, CDR2 SVGAGI (reference sequence). The CDR3 DNA sequence: TGTGCCAGCAAGACAGGGTCTGGCTACACCTTC. Residues: CASKTGSGYTF.

The chain recombines TRBV19 with TRBJ1-2; a weak D match, TRBD1 (5 bases). This CDR3 is 19 amino acids long. Per germline, CDR1 LNHDA and CDR2 SQIVND (reference sequence). Between the trimmed V and J ends, which lost 5 bases and 3 bases, there was a span of 28 bases. The CDR3 protein is CASSPHLYWGGEADYGYTF. Here the CDR3 DNA reads TGTGCCAGTAGTCCTCACCTTTACTGGGGGGGTGAGGCGGACTATGGCTACACCTTC.

To note about this clone: At one boundary the junction diverges from the germline segment, which might be a read error. The V and J genes are TRBV6-5 and TRBJ1-6, with 8 positions matching TRBD1. The CDR3 has 13 residues. CDR1 and CDR2 from the germline V gene are MNHEY and SVGAGI. CDR3 DNA sequence: TGTGCCAGCAATTACAGGGGGGGTTCACCCCTCCACTTT. Its translation: CASNYRGGSPLHF.

The V and J genes are TRBV5-8 and TRBJ2-3; 8 bases are a match to TRBD2. Germline V gene data show CDR1 as SGHTS and CDR2 as YDEGEE. The CDR3 loop spans 14 amino acids. Trimming took 5 bases from V and 5 from J; bases not matched to a gene: 7. The CDR3 sequence: CASRFRGGLDTQYF. CDR3 in DNA: TGTGCCAGCAGATTCCGGGGGGGGTTAGATACGCAGTATTTT.

The chain uses TRBV12-3 or TRBV12-4 and TRBJ2-7, with D possibly being TRBD1 (6 bases). The ends were cut back, 5 bases at V and 0 bases at J, with 8 bases in the middle. The CDR3 loop spans 13 amino acids. The DNA of the CDR3 is TGTGCCAGCAGTCGGACAGCCTCCTACGAGCAGTACGTC. Amino acids: CASSRTASYEQYV.

The count of this clone is one. The V call is TRBV4-1, the J call TRBJ1-6; TRBD1 aligns across 12 bases. This CDR3 is built from 19 residues. Germline V CDR1 and CDR2: MGHRA, YSYEKL. V dropped 3 bases and J dropped 4; count of bases not matched to a gene: 10. CDR3 region: CASSHGTGGSKKYNSPLHF. CDR3 in DNA: TGCGCCAGCAGCCATGGGACAGGGGGCTCAAAAAAGTATAATTCACCCCTCCACTTT.

V and J are TRBV7-9 and TRBJ1-2; 11 bases are a match to TRBD1. Germline CDR1 is SEHNR and CDR2 is FQNEAQ (reference sequence). The CDR3 length is 16 residues. Trimming at V came to 5 bases and at J to 3 bases, leaving 8 bases not matched to a gene. The chain's CDR3 is CASSPLGTGGDYGYTF. In DNA, the CDR3 is TGTGCCAGCAGCCCACTCGGGACAGGGGGGGACTATGGCTACACCTTC.

The chain couples TRBV30 to TRBJ1-5; 7 nucleotides match TRBD1. This CDR3 spans 14 amino acids. Unmatched junction bases numbered 8, after V lost 3 bases and J lost 6 bases. Germline values: CDR1 GTSNPN, CDR2 SVGIG (reference sequence). CDR3 loop: CAWSGRGPGQPQHF. The CDR3, as DNA: TGTGCCTGGAGCGGGAGGGGGCCGGGTCAGCCCCAGCATTTT.

This rearrangement joins TRBV12-5 to TRBJ2-1; no reliable D call. Between the trimmed V and J ends, which lost 9 bases and 6 bases, there was a span of 15 bases. Germline V gives CDR1 LGHNT, CDR2 FRNRAP. This CDR3 has 13 amino acids. The CDR3 here is CASSSPASNEQFF. The CDR3 region has the DNA TGTGCTAGCAGTTCCCCAGCTAGCAATGAGCAGTTCTTC.

V usage is TRBV7-2 and J usage is TRBJ1-3; D gene ambiguous. The V end lost 3 bases, the J end lost 0 bases, and 9 bases lay between the germline ends. The germline V gene has CDR1 SGHTA and CDR2 FQGNSA. This CDR3 spans 15 amino acids. CDR3 in amino acids: CASSFKSYSGNTIYF. The CDR3 DNA sequence: TGTGCCAGCAGCTTTAAGAGTTACTCTGGAAACACCATATATTTT.

CDR3 coding DNA: TGTGCCAGCAGCCGGACTAGCGGGGGCCCCACAGATACGCAGTATTTT. Translated: CASSRTSGGPTDTQYF. The chain employs TRBV3-1 (or the pseudogene TRBV3-2) and TRBJ2-3; 13 bases line up with TRBD2. Trimming cost V 4 bases and J 2 bases; bases outside gene matches: 3. The CDR3 extends over 16 amino acids. The germline CDR1 and CDR2 sequences are LGHDT and YNNKEL (reference sequence).

The CDR3 nucleotides read TGTGCCAGCAGCTCGAGCGGGGGGGCCTGGAGTGAGCAGTTCTTC. It codes for CASSSSGGAWSEQFF. The chain is built from TRBV7-2 and TRBJ2-1; 10 bases map to TRBD2. There are 15 residues in the CDR3. CDR1 SGHTA and CDR2 FQGNSA come from the germline V gene. J was trimmed by 9 bases and V by 4 bases; bases with no gene match: 9.

The CDR3 loop reads CASSAIDSPYEQYF. Here the CDR3 DNA reads TGTGCCAGCAGCGCCATAGACAGCCCCTACGAGCAGTACTTC. The V gene is TRBV9, the J gene TRBJ2-7; tentative D call: TRBD1 (5 bases). This CDR3 has 14 amino acids. Germline V gives CDR1 SGDLS, CDR2 YYNGEE. Trimming cost V 3 bases and J 2 bases, with 12 bases left between them.

The gene calls are TRBV5-4 and TRBJ1-2; 7 bases line up with TRBD1. J gave up 3 bases and V 6 bases, and 8 bases lay outside the gene matches. The V gene's germline CDR1 is SGHNT and CDR2 YYREEE (reference sequence). This CDR3 contains 14 residues. The CDR3 loop is CASTRQGGDYGYTF. The DNA of the CDR3 is TGTGCCAGCACCCGACAGGGAGGCGACTATGGCTACACCTTC.